This T cell receptor beta chain was sequenced for a study of PD-1 blockade in mismatch repair-deficient tumors. Findings of the study overall: Tumor-resident clones, often absent from pretreatment blood, expanded after pembrolizumab and then contracted.

In regard to this clone: Its antigen is not known.

The germline gives CDR1 SEHNR, CDR2 FQNEAQ (reference sequence). V lost 6 bases and J lost 6, with 20 bases in between. This CDR3 has 16 residues. The TCR-sequenced patients were three responders to pembrolizumab. Measured with immunoSEQ multiplex PCR; TCRdb has only the in-frame clones, and not every one. Of 90,000 to 130,000 clones listed, 70% to 80% are singletons. The rearrangement links TRBV7-9 to TRBJ2-2; D perhaps matches TRBD2 (6 bases). Sequences were derived from peripheral blood, sampled about 60 weeks after starting pembrolizumab. This sequence was found in an adult with mismatch repair-deficient cancer. The CDR3 loop is CASRRPRTGEAGELFF. The CDR3 DNA reads TGTGCCAGCAGGAGACCTCGGACGGGAGAGGCCGGGGAGCTGTTTTTT.